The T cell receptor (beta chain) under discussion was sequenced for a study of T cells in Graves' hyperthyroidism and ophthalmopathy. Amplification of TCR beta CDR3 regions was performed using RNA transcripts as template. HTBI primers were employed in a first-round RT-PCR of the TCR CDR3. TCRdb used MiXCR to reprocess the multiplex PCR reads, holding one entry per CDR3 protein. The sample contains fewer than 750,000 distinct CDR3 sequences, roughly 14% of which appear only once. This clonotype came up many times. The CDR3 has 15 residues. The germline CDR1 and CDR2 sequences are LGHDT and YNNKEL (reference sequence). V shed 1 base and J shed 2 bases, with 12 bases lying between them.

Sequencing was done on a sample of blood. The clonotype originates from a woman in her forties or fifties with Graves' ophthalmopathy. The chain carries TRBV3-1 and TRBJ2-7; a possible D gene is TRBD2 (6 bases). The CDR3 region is CASSQGLVGTYEQYF. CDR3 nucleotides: TGTGCCAGCAGCCAAGGACTAGTCGGTACCTACGAGCAGTACTTC.